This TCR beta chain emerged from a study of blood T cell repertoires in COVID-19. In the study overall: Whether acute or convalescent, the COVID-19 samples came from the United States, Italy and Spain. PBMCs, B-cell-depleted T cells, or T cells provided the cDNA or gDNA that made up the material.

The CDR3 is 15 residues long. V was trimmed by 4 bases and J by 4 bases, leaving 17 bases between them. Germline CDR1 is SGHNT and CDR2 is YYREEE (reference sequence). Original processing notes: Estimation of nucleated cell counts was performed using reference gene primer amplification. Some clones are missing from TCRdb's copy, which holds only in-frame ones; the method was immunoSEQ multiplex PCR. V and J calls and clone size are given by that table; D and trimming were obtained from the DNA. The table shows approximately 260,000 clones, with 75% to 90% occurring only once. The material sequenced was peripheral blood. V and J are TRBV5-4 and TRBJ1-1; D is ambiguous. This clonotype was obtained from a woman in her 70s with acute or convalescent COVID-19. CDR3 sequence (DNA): TGTGCCAGCAGCCTCCCACCGGGTACTGGCACTGAAGCTTTCTTT. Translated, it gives CASSLPPGTGTEAFF.